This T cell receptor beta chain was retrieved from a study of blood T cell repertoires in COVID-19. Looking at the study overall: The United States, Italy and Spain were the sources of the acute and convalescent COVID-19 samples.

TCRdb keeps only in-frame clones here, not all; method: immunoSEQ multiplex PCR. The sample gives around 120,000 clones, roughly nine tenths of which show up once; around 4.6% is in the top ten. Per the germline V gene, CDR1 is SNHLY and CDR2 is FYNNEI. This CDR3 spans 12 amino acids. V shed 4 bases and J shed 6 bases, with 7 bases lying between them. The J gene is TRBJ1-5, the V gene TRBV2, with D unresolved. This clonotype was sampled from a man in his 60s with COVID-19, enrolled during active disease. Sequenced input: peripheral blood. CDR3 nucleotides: TGTGCCAGCAGTGTCCAGATTCAGCCCCAGCATTTT. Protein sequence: CASSVQIQPQHF. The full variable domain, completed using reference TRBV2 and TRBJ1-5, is EPEVTQTPSHQVTQMGQEVILRCVPISNHLYFYWYRQILGQKVEFLVSFYNNEISEKSEIFDDQFSVERPDGSNFTLKIRSTKLEDSAMYFCASSVQIQPQHFGDGTRLSIL.